This TCR beta chain was found in a study of blood T cell repertoires in COVID-19. Assay used: immunoSEQ multiplex PCR; TCRdb lists only in-frame clones, some missing. Here the sample spans 180,000 or so clones, 80% being singletons. Germline V CDR1 and CDR2: MDHEN, SYDVKM. The CDR3 sequence is 14 residues long. Between the trimmed V and J ends, which lost 5 bases and 1 base, there was a span of 12 bases. This receptor was identified in a man aged 55 to 69 who had been exposed to COVID-19. This sequence joins TRBV28 and TRBJ2-7; no reliable D call. The sequencing input was PBMCs or T cells enriched from blood (not recorded which). The CDR3 DNA follows: TGTGCCAGCAGTCGCAGGTCCGGTTCCTACGAGCAGTACTTC. Residues: CASSRRSGSYEQYF.